Listed here are 7 T cell receptor beta chains from one sample, sequenced in a study of chemoradiotherapy in HPV16-positive cancers (dated by TCRdb to 2022 to 2024). Receptor amplification or capture employed the immunoSEQ multiplex PCR assay. TCRdb carries this immuneACCESS record with in-frame sequences only. Its versions omit some clonotypes, under half of them owing to an unresolved V gene in the studies checked, with the rest unexplained. Counted in this sample were under 85,000 clones; about nine tenths of them appeared once. The ten largest clonotypes hold 4% to 4.5% of the sample. The source material was blood, sampled from a patient who underwent chemoradiotherapy. The receptors were sampled from a human donor with HPV-associated anogenital cancer.

This clone appeared a few times. The rearrangement uses TRBV2 and TRBJ1-2; D may be TRBD1 (5 bases). Trimming removed 1 base at V and 0 bases at J, with 12 bases between. CDR1 is SNHLY, CDR2 FYNNEI, per germline. The CDR3 is 16 amino acids. The CDR3 bases are TGTGCCAGCAGTGAAGTTCCAGGGCCTTCTAACTATGGCTACACCTTC. Amino acid sequence: CASSEVPGPSNYGYTF. The whole variable domain, remainder taken from reference TRBV2 and TRBJ1-2, is EPEVTQTPSHQVTQMGQEVILRCVPISNHLYFYWYRQILGQKVEFLVSFYNNEISEKSEIFDDQFSVERPDGSNFTLKIRSTKLEDSAMYFCASSEVPGPSNYGYTFGSGTRLTVV.

This clone showed up just a few times. The genes are TRBV27 and TRBJ2-5, with D possibly being TRBD2 (5 bases). The CDR3 is made up of 15 amino acids. V gave up 2 bases and J gave up 5 bases, with 15 bases separating them. Per germline, CDR1 MNHEY and CDR2 SMNVEV (reference sequence). In DNA, the CDR3 is TGTGCCAGCAGTTTAGCAGCAGGATGGGAGGAGACCCAGTACTTC. Translation: CASSLAAGWEETQYF.

The V and J genes are TRBV5-1 and TRBJ2-1; D is unclear. This CDR3 is 16 amino acids long. CDR1 and CDR2 (germline): SGHRS, YFSETQ. Trimming took off 0 bases at V and 2 bases at J, with 12 bases between the two ends. In DNA form, the CDR3 reads TGCGCCAGCAGCTTGGCAAGTCCCCGGCCCTACAATGAGCAGTTCTTC. It encodes CASSLASPRPYNEQFF. The full variable domain, rest sourced from reference TRBV5-1 and TRBJ2-1, is KAGVTQTPRYLIKTRGQQVTLSCSPISGHRSVSWYQQTPGQGLQFLFEYFSETQRNKGNFPGRFSGRQFSNSRSEMNVSTLELGDSALYLCASSLASPRPYNEQFFGPGTRLTVL.

The chain couples TRBV28 to TRBJ1-4; unclear D gene. The CDR3 has 14 amino acids. V gave up 7 bases and J gave up 8 bases, with 17 bases separating them. Germline V gene sequence: CDR1 MDHEN, CDR2 SYDVKM. The CDR3 sequence: CASTRVRFFEKLFF. Written as DNA, the CDR3 is TGTGCCAGCACCCGAGTCAGGTTCTTCGAAAAACTGTTTTTT.

The chain uses TRBV7-2 and TRBJ2-5; 8 bases align to TRBD1. J lost 7 bases, V lost 5 bases, and 9 bases had no gene match. The length of the CDR3 is 14 residues. The germline CDR1 and CDR2 sequences are SGHTA and FQGNSA. CDR3 amino acids: CASSPRWQGATQYF. Here the CDR3 DNA reads TGTGCCAGCAGCCCGAGGTGGCAGGGGGCGACCCAGTACTTC.

The sample holds one count of this clone. V is TRBV19 and J is TRBJ1-2, with TRBD1 identical over 7 bases. The germline CDR1 and CDR2 sequences are LNHDA and SQIVND (reference sequence). The trim removed 3 bases at V and 4 bases at J, leaving 8 bases unmatched. CDR3 size: 15 residues. CDR3 sequence (DNA): TGTGCCAGTAGTATTTACGGGACAGCAGGCTATGGCTACACCTTC. Translation gives CASSIYGTAGYGYTF.

The rearrangement uses TRBV6-5 and TRBJ1-4, with TRBD1 as a possible D gene (6 bases). V was pared by 5 bases and J by 11 bases, with 12 bases between. The CDR3 is made up of 12 amino acids. Per germline, CDR1 MNHEY and CDR2 SVGAGI. The CDR3 sequence is CASSPKGGKLFF. The CDR3 region has the DNA TGTGCCAGCAGTCCAAAAGGGGGGAAACTGTTTTTT.